This T cell receptor (beta chain) stems from a study of T cell repertoires in cytomegalovirus infection. Study overall: Well-studied HLA-B-restricted CMV epitopes were used in the study alongside recently identified HLA-C-restricted ones. CMV infection plus the matching HLA type was flagged by public TCR beta signatures.

MiXCR, applied by TCRdb to the reads, yields one record per CDR3 protein. The profile shows about 830,000 distinct CDR3 sequences, around a third of them singletons. Findings of the study overall: HLA-C-restricted CMV clonotypes gave the most frequent clonotype in two of eight donors.

Notes on this clonotype: The target antigen is unknown.

Trimming took off 4 bases at V and 8 bases at J, with 15 bases between the two ends. Germline V gene lookup returns CDR1 SGHDN and CDR2 FVKESK. The CDR3 runs to 14 residues. The sample consisted of cultured CD8+ T cells from PBMCs, taken from culture after CMV antigen stimulation. This rearrangement joins TRBV14 to TRBJ1-3; D might be TRBD1 (5 bases). The receptor comes from a human donor in good health (CMV status not recorded). Some clones in this sample may be carry-over from other donors' samples. The CDR3 region has the DNA TGTGCCAGCAGCCCCTCGGGGTTGGGGGACACCATATATTTT. This encodes CASSPSGLGDTIYF. Supplemented by reference TRBV14 and TRBJ1-3, the full variable domain reads EAGVTQFPSHSVIEKGQTVTLRCDPISGHDNLYWYRRVMGKEIKFLLHFVKESKQDESGMPNNRFLAERTGGTYSTLKVQPAELEDSGVYFCASSPSGLGDTIYFGEGSWLTVV.